Sequencing of this TCR beta chain was carried out in a study of cytomegalovirus exposure and HLA in healthy donors. Study-level background: Of the donors genotyped, about 390 in all, around 76% fell in the Caucasian-associated ancestry cluster. Findings of the study overall: Later analysis demonstrated an association between a missense DCLRE1C variant and TCR beta V- and J-gene trimming. An analysis that came later showed most CMV-associated TCR beta chains appearing HLA-restricted.

Primers: 60 Vbeta forward and 13 Jbeta reverse. Profiled with immunoSEQ multiplex PCR; TCRdb holds only in-frame clones, not every one. Of hundreds of thousands of clones detected, around 80% appear once; the ten largest clones hold roughly 2.5%. CDR1 is MGHDK and CDR2 is SYGVNS in the germline V gene. V was clipped by 6 bases and J by 4 bases, with 7 bases between them. The CDR3 is made up of 12 amino acids. As for this clone: Its antigen is not identified.

This TCR was sampled from a woman in her sixties or seventies in good health and CMV-seropositive. This chain uses TRBV25-1 with TRBJ1-3, with a possible D match to TRBD1 (5 bases). The sample taken for sequencing was PBMCs. The CDR3 spells CASRGLGNTIYF. The CDR3 bases are TGTGCCAGCAGGGGGCTAGGAAACACCATATATTTT.